Each of the 10 T cell receptor beta chains below was sequenced from the same sample in a study of cytomegalovirus exposure and HLA in healthy donors. The PCR had 60 Vbeta and 13 Jbeta primers. Here immunoSEQ multiplex PCR was the method, and the copy in TCRdb shows in-frame clones only, minus some. The sample has around 150,000 clones; 66% are singletons. Input material: PBMCs. The source of these receptors is a woman aged 60-75 years in good health and CMV-seronegative.

The rearrangement links TRBV19 to TRBJ1-1; the match to TRBD1 covers 10 bases. Losses at the gene ends were 3 bases for V and 10 bases for J; bases not matched to a gene: 8. The CDR3 has 14 residues. Germline V CDR1 and CDR2: LNHDA, SQIVND (reference sequence). The CDR3 region is CASSIRDRGVGAFF. The CDR3 nucleotides are TGTGCCAGTAGTATCAGGGACAGGGGTGTAGGAGCTTTCTTT.

CDR3 bases: TGTGCCAGCAGCCCCCTGGCTAGCGGGATTATAACTTACACCGGGGAGCTGTTTTTT. It codes for CASSPLASGIITYTGELFF. The rearrangement joins TRBV13 to TRBJ2-2; TRBD2 aligns across 9 bases. Germline CDR1 is PRHDT and CDR2 is FYEKMQ (reference sequence). Losses at the gene ends were 5 bases for V and 3 bases for J; bases not matched to a gene: 16. The CDR3 runs to 19 residues. The whole variable domain, remainder taken from reference TRBV13 and TRBJ2-2, is AAGVIQSPRHLIKEKRETATLKCYPIPRHDTVYWYQQGPGQDPQFLISFYEKMQSDKGSIPDRFSAQQFSDYHSELNMSSLELGDSALYFCASSPLASGIITYTGELFFGEGSRLTVL.

In this sample, this clone turned up once. This specimen includes other DNA sequences encoding the same CDR3. This chain joins TRBV18 and TRBJ1-5; a weak D match, TRBD1 (6 bases). The ends were cut back, 4 bases at V and 4 bases at J, with 11 bases in the middle. CDR3 length: 14 residues. Per the germline V gene, CDR1 is KGHSH and CDR2 is LQKENI. As DNA, the CDR3 is TGTGCCAGCTCACTCGGACAGTCAAATCAGCCCCAGCATTTT. This sequence encodes CASSLGQSNQPQHF.

The chain recombines TRBV6-6 with TRBJ2-1, with D possibly matching TRBD1 (6 bases). V was cut by 3 bases and J by 6 bases, with 9 bases left in between. The CDR3 is made up of 13 amino acids. Looked up from germline, CDR1 is MNHNY and CDR2 is SVGAGI (reference sequence). In DNA form, the CDR3 reads TGTGCCAGCAGTTATGGACAGTCCAATGAGCAGTTCTTC. Encoded protein: CASSYGQSNEQFF.

This clone was seen more than once but under ten times. The CDR3 region has the DNA TGCAGCGTTGCTTACGGGGGATATTACACCTTC. It specifies CSVAYGGYYTF. The chain employs TRBV29-1 and TRBJ1-2, with D possibly being TRBD1 (5 bases). The ends were cut back, 4 bases at V and 11 bases at J, with 14 bases in the middle. The CDR3 sequence is 11 residues long. The germline V gene has CDR1 SQVTM and CDR2 ANQGSEA.

The chain is built from TRBV7-3 and TRBJ1-1; TRBD1 aligns across 11 bases. Germline V lookup: CDR1 SGHTA, CDR2 FQGTGA. This CDR3 is built from 17 residues. J gave up 1 base and V 4 bases, and 8 bases lay outside the gene matches. This CDR3 reads CASSSGGTGGENTEAFF. CDR3 bases: TGTGCCAGCAGCTCAGGCGGGACAGGGGGGGAGAACACTGAAGCTTTCTTT.

The rearrangement uses TRBV7-2 and TRBJ2-1; TRBD2 matches at 7 bases. Unmatched junction bases numbered 10, after V lost 1 base and J lost 10 bases. CDR1 SGHTA and CDR2 FQGNSA come from the germline V gene. The CDR3 contains 15 residues. The CDR3 sequence is CASSLGWGTKGEQFF. CDR3 bases: TGTGCCAGCAGCTTAGGGTGGGGGACTAAAGGAGAGCAGTTCTTC.

The rearrangement uses TRBV19 and TRBJ2-3; D is unresolved. V lost 5 bases and J 1 base, leaving 10 bases between the germline ends. The length of the CDR3 is 14 residues. Per germline, CDR1 LNHDA and CDR2 SQIVND (reference sequence). The CDR3 loop is CASSPQRRTDTQYF. The CDR3 bases are TGTGCCAGTAGTCCCCAGCGACGCACAGATACGCAGTATTTT.

The genes are TRBV9 and TRBJ2-2, with 7 positions matching TRBD2. V lost 4 bases and J lost 1; bases outside the gene matches: 7. CDR3 length: 16 residues. Per germline, CDR1 SGDLS and CDR2 YYNGEE. In DNA form, the CDR3 reads TGTGCCAGCAGCCCCCCGGCTAGCGGGAACACCGGGGAGCTGTTTTTT. Translated, it gives CASSPPASGNTGELFF.

Only a few counts were recorded for this clone. This chain connects TRBV4-1 to TRBJ2-7, with no clear D. The CDR3 sequence is 14 residues long. Germline values: CDR1 MGHRA, CDR2 YSYEKL. Deletions cut 1 base from V and 0 bases from J, with 7 bases between. The CDR3 is CASSQGQISYEQYF. Here the CDR3 DNA reads TGCGCCAGCAGCCAAGGGCAGATCTCCTACGAGCAGTACTTC.